This T cell receptor (beta chain) was captured by sequencing in a study of monozygotic twins with inflammatory bowel disease. Donors gave under 3 ml of blood apiece. This CDR3 is 16 amino acids long. Germline V lookup: CDR1 MNHNS, CDR2 SASEGT. Reprocessing the 5' RACE reads, TCRdb reports a single entry for every CDR3 protein and omits DNA. The table lists 400,000 to 500,000 distinct CDR3 sequences, with about 2.3% in the top ten. The sequence derives from a human donor with ulcerative colitis or Crohn's disease, or a healthy co-twin of an affected twin (not recorded which). The chain employs TRBV6-1 and TRBJ1-4; the D call of TRBD1 rests on TCRdb alone, since no DNA is present to check it. Sequencing was carried out using blood. The CDR3 sequence is CASTPLEGSGGEKLFF.